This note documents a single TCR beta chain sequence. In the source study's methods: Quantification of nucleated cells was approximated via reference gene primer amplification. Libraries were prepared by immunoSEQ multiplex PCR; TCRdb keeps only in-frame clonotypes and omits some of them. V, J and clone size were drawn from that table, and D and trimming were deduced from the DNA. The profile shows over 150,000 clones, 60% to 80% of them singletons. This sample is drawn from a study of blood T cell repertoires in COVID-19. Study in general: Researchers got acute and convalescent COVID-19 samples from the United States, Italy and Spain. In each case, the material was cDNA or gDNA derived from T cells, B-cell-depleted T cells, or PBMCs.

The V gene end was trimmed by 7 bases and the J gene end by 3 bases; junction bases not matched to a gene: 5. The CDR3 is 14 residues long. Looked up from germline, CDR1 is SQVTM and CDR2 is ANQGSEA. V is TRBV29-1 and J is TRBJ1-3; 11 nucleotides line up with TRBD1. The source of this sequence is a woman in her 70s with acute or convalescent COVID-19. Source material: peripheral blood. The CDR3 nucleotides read TGCAGCGCAGGGACAGGGGGAGTTGGAAACACCATATATTTT. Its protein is CSAGTGGVGNTIYF.